Listed below are T cell receptor beta chains from one sample, sequenced in a study of blood T cell repertoires in COVID-19. Method: immunoSEQ multiplex PCR; TCRdb's copy keeps in-frame clones and lacks some. The sample has 120,000 or so clones; roughly 80% are singletons. Sequenced sample: peripheral blood. These receptor sequences come from a man in his 70s with acute or convalescent COVID-19. The CDR3 runs from the conserved cysteine through the conserved F or W. Fields, in order: CDR3 protein, clone size, V gene, J gene. Some rows mark clone size as missing; the rest say once, few, many or name a class of expanded clone.

CDR3: CASSLIAGLYNEQFF
size: few
V: TRBV5-4
J: TRBJ2-1

CDR3: CASSLALRQVSGRMAFF
size: .
V: TRBV7-9
J: TRBJ1-1

CDR3: CSVGTVGNTIYF
size: .
V: TRBV29-1
J: TRBJ1-3

CDR3: CASSLTGFLRNPF
size: .
V: TRBV2
J: TRBJ2-7

CDR3: CASRSGSSTDTQYF
size: few
V: TRBV5-1
J: TRBJ2-3

CDR3: CASSLSAGGYNSPLHF
size: .
V: TRBV27
J: TRBJ1-6

CDR3: CASSAPGWSGNTIYF
size: few
V: TRBV19
J: TRBJ1-3

CDR3: CASSISSGNTIYF
size: .
V: TRBV7-9
J: TRBJ1-3

CDR3: CASSYPNEKLFF
size: once
V: TRBV6-5
J: TRBJ1-4

CDR3: CASSEGQTTEAFF
size: .
V: TRBV7-9
J: TRBJ1-1

CDR3: CASSEIAGGTDTQYF
size: .
V: TRBV2
J: TRBJ2-3

CDR3: CASSVATGGGYNEQFF
size: .
V: TRBV9
J: TRBJ2-1

CDR3: CASSSQASRTPSSYNEQFF
size: .
V: TRBV21-1
J: TRBJ2-1

CDR3: CSVDGGVSYEQYF
size: .
V: TRBV29-1
J: TRBJ2-7

CDR3: CASSKDSYGYTF
size: .
V: TRBV6-2/TRBV6-3
J: TRBJ1-2

CDR3: CASSISYGTPENNEQFF
size: .
V: TRBV19
J: TRBJ2-1

CDR3: CASSYGGHSNYGYTF
size: .
V: TRBV6-2/TRBV6-3
J: TRBJ1-2

CDR3: CASSGQTNTGELFF
size: few
V: TRBV14
J: TRBJ2-2

CDR3: CAIRGGNRDYGYTF
size: .
V: TRBV5-4
J: TRBJ1-2

CDR3: CSANRDRVQYF
size: .
V: TRBV20-1
J: TRBJ2-7

CDR3: CASSPRASGGHNEQFF
size: few
V: TRBV6-2/TRBV6-3
J: TRBJ2-1

CDR3: CASNPAGGNYGYTF
size: .
V: TRBV6-5
J: TRBJ1-2

CDR3: CASSQNPSSKETQYF
size: .
V: TRBV4-3
J: TRBJ2-5

CDR3: CASSRQMQETQYF
size: .
V: TRBV12-3/TRBV12-4
J: TRBJ2-5